The following is a TCR beta chain sequence with its context. Its antigen is still unknown. No base-level quality is on record; no much larger clone is a single base apart. These data come from a study of control samples from healthy donors and cancer patients (dated by TCRdb to the early 2020s). The CDR3 runs 15 residues from the cysteine to the phenylalanine. Only the CDR3 part of the read is kept: 45 bases, read in frame from the first base. The trim is 2 bases for V and 2 bases for J, with a gap of 10 bases between the germline ends. Based on the germline V gene (reference sequence), the CDR1 and CDR2 sequences are LGHDT and YNNKEL. The library was obtained by the immunoSEQ multiplex PCR assay. TCRdb carries this immuneACCESS record with in-frame sequences only. Its versions omit some clonotypes, under half of them owing to an unresolved V gene in the studies checked, with the rest unexplained. The sample yields around 150,000 clones; roughly 94% were counted once. The ten largest account for 12% to 15% of the sample.

The sequence derives from a man aged 55 to 70 with colorectal cancer. The V gene is TRBV3-1 (or the pseudogene TRBV3-2) and the J gene is TRBJ1-3; the best D guess is TRBD1, with 5 bases matching. Sequenced input: PBMCs. The sequenced DNA: TGTGCCAGCAGCCAAACACCGGGGGCTGGAAACACCATATATTTT. It encodes CASSQTPGAGNTIYF.